This T cell receptor (beta chain) was captured in a study of OX40 agonist ivuxolimab in advanced cancers. Whole-study context: Ivuxolimab, an antibody that agonizes OX40 (CD134), was administered to the patients. Points from the study as a whole: Compared with CD4+, CD8+ T cells on average had more expanded clones. The 0.1-3.0 mg/kg partial responders had among the lowest clonal expansion.

Profiling relied on immunoSEQ multiplex PCR, and the TCRdb table lists in-frame clones only, not all of them. Of tens of thousands of clones in the sample, just over 90% were seen once. The CDR3 runs to 15 residues. Trimming took 1 base from V and 2 from J, leaving 12 bases between them. CDR1 and CDR2 (germline): SGHVS, FNYEAQ. Points on this clone: What it recognizes is unknown.

Individuals having autoimmune disease history or systemic immunosuppression were not enrolled. The chain uses TRBV7-6 and TRBJ2-7; D unclear. This clonotype originated in an adult with an advanced solid tumor such as melanoma, head and neck, liver or kidney cancer. The material sequenced was CD4+ or CD8+ T cells sorted from blood, taken in a trial of the OX40 agonist ivuxolimab. The CDR3 sequence is CASSLVSGTAYEQYF. CDR3 in DNA: TGTGCCAGCAGCTTAGTTTCCGGCACTGCCTACGAGCAGTACTTC.